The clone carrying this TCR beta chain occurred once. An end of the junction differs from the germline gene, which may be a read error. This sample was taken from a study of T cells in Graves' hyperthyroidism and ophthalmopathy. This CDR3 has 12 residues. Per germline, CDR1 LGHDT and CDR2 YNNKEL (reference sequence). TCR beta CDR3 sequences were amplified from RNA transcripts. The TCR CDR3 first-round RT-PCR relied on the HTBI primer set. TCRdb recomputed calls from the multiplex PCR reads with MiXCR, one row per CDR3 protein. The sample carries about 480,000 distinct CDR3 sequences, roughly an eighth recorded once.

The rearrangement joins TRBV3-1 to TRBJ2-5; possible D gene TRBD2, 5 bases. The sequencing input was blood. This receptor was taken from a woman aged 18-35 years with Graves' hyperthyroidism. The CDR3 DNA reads TGTGCCAGCAGCCCCCTCGGGGAGACCCGGTACTTC. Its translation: CASSPLGETRYF.